This T cell receptor beta chain was recorded in a study of blood T cell repertoires in COVID-19. Study details: Samples of COVID-19 (acute and convalescent) were obtained from the United States, Italy and Spain.

The CDR3 has 14 residues. V shed 0 bases and J shed 8 bases, with 11 bases lying between them. CDR1 is MNHNS, CDR2 SASEGT, per germline. Methods used by the authors: Scientists estimated how many nucleated cells there were by amplifying reference gene primers. Here immunoSEQ multiplex PCR was the method, and the copy in TCRdb shows in-frame clones only, minus some. V, J and clone size are those of that table, while D and trimming were read from the DNA. This sample has 13,000 to 15,000 clones; just under 90% occur once, and the top ten carry around 34%. The chain combines TRBV6-1 with TRBJ2-1; D possibly corresponds to TRBD1 (5 bases). Sequencing was carried out using peripheral blood. The TCR originated in a human donor in a cohort sampled during active COVID-19. The CDR3 DNA sequence: TGTGCCAGCAGTGAAGCGGGGCTCTCCTATGAGCAGTTCTTC. Translating gives CASSEAGLSYEQFF.